Detailed here is one T cell receptor (beta chain). Antigen specificity is unknown. The identical CDR3 is also encoded by other nucleotide sequences in the sample. Trimming at V came to 5 bases and at J to 5 bases, leaving 12 bases not matched to a gene. CDR1 MDHEN and CDR2 SYDVKM come from the germline V gene. CDR3 size: 16 residues. These data originate in a study of cytomegalovirus exposure and HLA in healthy donors. General study findings and limits: There were some V segments, including TRBV6-2 and TRBV6-3, excluded as indistinguishable. CMV serostatus was the sole immune exposure information available.

Primers included in the PCR were 60 Vbeta and 13 Jbeta primers. Measured with immunoSEQ multiplex PCR; TCRdb has only the in-frame clones, and not every one. There are around 170,000 clones in the sample; roughly 80% occur only once, and approximately 1.5% lies in the top ten. The receptor comes from a man aged 40-55 years in good health and CMV-seronegative. The specimen was PBMCs. The chain couples TRBV28 to TRBJ1-1, with 9 bases fitting TRBD1. The CDR3 sequence is CASSLLPQGANTEAFF. The CDR3 DNA reads TGTGCCAGCAGTCTGCTCCCACAGGGGGCAAATACTGAAGCTTTCTTT.